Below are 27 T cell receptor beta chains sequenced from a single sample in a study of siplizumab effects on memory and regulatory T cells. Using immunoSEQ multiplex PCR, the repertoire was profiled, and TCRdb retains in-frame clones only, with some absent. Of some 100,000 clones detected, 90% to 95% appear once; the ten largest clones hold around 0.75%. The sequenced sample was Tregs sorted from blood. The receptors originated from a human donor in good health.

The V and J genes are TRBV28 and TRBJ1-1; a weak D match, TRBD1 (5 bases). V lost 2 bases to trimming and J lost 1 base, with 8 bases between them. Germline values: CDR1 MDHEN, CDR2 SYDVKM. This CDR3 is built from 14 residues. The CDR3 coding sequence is TGTGCCAGCAGTTTAGGGGGATGGAACACTGAAGCTTTCTTT. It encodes CASSLGGWNTEAFF.

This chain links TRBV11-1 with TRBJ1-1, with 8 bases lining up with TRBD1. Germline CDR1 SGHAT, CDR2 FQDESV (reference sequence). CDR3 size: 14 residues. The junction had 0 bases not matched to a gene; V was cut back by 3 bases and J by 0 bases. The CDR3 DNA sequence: TGTGCCAGCAGCTTGACAGGGGTGAACACTGAAGCTTTCTTT. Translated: CASSLTGVNTEAFF.

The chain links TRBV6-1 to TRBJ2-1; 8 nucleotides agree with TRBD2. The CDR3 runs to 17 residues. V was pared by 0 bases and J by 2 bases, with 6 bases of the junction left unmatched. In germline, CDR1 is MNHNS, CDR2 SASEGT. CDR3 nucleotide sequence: TGTGCCAGCAGTGAAGCGGTAGCTAGCGGGCCCTACAATGAGCAGTTCTTC. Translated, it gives CASSEAVASGPYNEQFF.

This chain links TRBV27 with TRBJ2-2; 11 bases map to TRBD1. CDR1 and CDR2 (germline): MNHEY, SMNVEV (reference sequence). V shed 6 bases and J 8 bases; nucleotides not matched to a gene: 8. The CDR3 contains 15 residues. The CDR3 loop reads CASRRTDRGRGELFF. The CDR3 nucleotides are TGTGCCAGCAGGAGAACGGACAGGGGGCGTGGGGAGCTGTTTTTT.

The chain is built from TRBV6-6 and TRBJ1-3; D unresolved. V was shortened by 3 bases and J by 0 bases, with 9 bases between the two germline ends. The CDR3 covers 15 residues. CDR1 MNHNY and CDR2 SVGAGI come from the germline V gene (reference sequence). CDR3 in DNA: TGTGCCAGCAGTTATACGGCTTTCTCTGGAAACACCATATATTTT. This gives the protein CASSYTAFSGNTIYF.

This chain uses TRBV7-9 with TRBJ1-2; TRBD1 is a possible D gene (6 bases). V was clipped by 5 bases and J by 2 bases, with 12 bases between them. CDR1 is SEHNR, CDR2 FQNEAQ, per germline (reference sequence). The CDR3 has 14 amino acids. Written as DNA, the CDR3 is TGTGCCAGCAGCGTACCAGGGGAGAACTATGGCTACACCTTC. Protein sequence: CASSVPGENYGYTF.

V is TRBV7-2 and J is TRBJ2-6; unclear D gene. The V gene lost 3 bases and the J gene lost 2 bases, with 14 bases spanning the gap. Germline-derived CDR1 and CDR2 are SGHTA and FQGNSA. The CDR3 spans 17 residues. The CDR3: CASSFTSPSPGANVLTF. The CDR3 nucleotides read TGTGCCAGCAGCTTTACATCGCCAAGTCCTGGGGCCAACGTCCTGACTTTC.

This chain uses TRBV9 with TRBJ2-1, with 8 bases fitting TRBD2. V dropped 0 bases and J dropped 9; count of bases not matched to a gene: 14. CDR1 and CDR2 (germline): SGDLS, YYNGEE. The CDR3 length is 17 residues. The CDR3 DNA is TGTGCCAGCAGCGTAGGGGGAGTAGCGGGATTGATTGGTGAGCAGTTCTTC. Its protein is CASSVGGVAGLIGEQFF.

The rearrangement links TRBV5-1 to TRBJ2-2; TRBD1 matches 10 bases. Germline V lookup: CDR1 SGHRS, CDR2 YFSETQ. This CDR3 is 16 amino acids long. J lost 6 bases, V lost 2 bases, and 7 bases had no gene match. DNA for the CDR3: TGCGCCAGCAGCTTCCGACAGGGGGCGCGTGCCGGGGAGCTGTTTTTT. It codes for CASSFRQGARAGELFF.

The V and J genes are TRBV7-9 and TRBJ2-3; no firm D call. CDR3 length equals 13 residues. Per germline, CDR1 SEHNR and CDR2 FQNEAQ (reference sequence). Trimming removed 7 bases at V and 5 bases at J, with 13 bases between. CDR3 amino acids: CASTHTNQDTQYF. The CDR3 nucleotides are TGTGCCAGCACCCACACCAATCAAGATACGCAGTATTTT.

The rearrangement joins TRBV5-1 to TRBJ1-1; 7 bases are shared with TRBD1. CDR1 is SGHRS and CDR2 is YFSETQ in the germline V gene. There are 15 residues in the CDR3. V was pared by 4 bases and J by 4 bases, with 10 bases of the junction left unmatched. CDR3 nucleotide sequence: TGCGCCAGCAGCCTCTCGTGGACAGGAGGCACTGAAGCTTTCTTT. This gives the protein CASSLSWTGGTEAFF.

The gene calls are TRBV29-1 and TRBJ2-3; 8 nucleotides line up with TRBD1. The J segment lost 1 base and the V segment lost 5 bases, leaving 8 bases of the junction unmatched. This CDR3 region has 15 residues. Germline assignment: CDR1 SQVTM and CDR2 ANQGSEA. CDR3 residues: CSVRRTGLGTDTQYF. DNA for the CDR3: TGCAGCGTTAGAAGGACAGGGCTAGGCACAGATACGCAGTATTTT.

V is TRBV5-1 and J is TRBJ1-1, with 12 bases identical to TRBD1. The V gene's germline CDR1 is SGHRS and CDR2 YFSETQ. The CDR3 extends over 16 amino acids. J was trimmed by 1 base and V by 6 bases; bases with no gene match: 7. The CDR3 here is CASMGTGGFGNTEAFF. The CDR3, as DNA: TGCGCCAGCATGGGGACAGGGGGCTTTGGGAACACTGAAGCTTTCTTT.

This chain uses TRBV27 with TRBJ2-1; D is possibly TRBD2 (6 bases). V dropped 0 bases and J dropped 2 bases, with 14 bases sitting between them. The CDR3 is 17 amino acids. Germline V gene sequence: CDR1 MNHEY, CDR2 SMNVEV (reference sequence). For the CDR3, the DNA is TGTGCCAGCAGTTTATCATCCATTATAGCGGCCTACAATGAGCAGTTCTTC. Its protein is CASSLSSIIAAYNEQFF.

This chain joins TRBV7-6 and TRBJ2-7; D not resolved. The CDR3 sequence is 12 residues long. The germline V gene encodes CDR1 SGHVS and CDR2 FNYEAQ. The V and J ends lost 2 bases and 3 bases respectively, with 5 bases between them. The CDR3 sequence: CASSLSGYEQYF. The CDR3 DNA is TGTGCCAGCAGCTTATCGGGCTACGAGCAGTACTTC. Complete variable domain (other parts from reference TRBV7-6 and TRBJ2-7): GAGVSQSPRYKVTKRGQDVALRCDPISGHVSLYWYRQALGQGPEFLTYFNYEAQQDKSGLPNDRFSAERPEGSISTLTIQRTEQRDSAMYRCASSLSGYEQYFGPGTRLTVT.

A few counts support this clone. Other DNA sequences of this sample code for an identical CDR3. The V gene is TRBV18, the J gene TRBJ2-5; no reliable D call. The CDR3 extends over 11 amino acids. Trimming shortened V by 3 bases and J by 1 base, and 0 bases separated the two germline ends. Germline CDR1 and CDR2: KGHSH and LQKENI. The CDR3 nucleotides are TGTGCCAGCTCACCCCAAGAGACCCAGTACTTC. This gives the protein CASSPQETQYF.

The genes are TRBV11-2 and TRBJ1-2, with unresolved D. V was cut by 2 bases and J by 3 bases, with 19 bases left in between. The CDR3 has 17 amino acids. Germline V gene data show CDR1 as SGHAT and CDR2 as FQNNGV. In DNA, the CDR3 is TGTGCCAGCAGCTTAATGATCGGGCAACGACGACACTATGGCTACACCTTC. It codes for CASSLMIGQRRHYGYTF.

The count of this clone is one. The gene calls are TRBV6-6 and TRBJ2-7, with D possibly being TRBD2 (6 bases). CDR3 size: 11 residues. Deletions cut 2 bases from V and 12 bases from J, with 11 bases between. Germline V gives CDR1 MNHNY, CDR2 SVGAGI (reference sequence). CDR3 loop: CASSYAGPAYF. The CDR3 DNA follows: TGTGCCAGCAGTTACGCGGGGCCAGCGTACTTC.

CDR3 DNA: TGTGCCAGCAGCTTGAGCCCCCGCCTGGGGCTGTTTTTT. Its translation is CASSLSPRLGLFF. The V gene is TRBV5-6, the J gene TRBJ2-2; D unclear. The CDR3 runs 13 residues. The germline V and J ends were trimmed by 1 base and 13 bases, with 14 bases remaining between them. Germline-derived CDR1 and CDR2 are SGHDT and YYEEEE.

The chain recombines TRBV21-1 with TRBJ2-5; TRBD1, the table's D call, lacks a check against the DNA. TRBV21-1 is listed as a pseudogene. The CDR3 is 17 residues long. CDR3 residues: CASSKVYRGNSRKTQYF. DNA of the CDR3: TGTGCCAGCAGCAAAGTCTACAGGGGTAATTCGAGGAAGACCCAGTACTTC.

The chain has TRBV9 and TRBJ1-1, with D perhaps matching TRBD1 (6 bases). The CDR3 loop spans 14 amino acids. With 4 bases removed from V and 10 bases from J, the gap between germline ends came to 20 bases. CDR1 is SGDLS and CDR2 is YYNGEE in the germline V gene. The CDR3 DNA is TGTGCCAGCAGCCCAGGGGTCCGGGGTCTTGTAGCTTTCTTT. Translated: CASSPGVRGLVAFF.

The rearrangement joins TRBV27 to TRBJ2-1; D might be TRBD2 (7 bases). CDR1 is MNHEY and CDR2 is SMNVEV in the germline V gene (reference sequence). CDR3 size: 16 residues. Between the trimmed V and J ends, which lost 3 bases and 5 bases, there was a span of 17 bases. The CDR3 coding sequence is TGTGCCAGCAGTTTCCGGGGGGCGGTTGGACACAATGAGCAGTTCTTC. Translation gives CASSFRGAVGHNEQFF.

The CDR3 reads CASSPRQGETEAFF. The CDR3 DNA follows: TGTGCCAGCAGCCCCCGTCAGGGGGAGACTGAAGCTTTCTTT. V and J are TRBV7-3 and TRBJ1-1; 7 bases fit TRBD1. The CDR3 sequence is 14 residues long. Germline V gene lookup returns CDR1 SGHTA and CDR2 FQGTGA. Trimming at V came to 5 bases and at J to 5 bases, leaving 8 bases not matched to a gene.

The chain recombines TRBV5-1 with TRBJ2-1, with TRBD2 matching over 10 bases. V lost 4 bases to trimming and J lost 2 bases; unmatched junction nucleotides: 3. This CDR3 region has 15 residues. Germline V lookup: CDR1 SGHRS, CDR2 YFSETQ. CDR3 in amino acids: CASSLTSGTYNEQFF. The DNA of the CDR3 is TGCGCCAGCAGCCTCACTAGCGGGACCTACAATGAGCAGTTCTTC.

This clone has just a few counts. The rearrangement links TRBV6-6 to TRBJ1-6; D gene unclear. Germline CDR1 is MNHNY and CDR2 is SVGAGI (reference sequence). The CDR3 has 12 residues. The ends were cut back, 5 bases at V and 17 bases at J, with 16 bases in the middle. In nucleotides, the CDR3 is TGTGCCAGCAGTGTATTACACGGGGAGTTCCACTTT. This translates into CASSVLHGEFHF.

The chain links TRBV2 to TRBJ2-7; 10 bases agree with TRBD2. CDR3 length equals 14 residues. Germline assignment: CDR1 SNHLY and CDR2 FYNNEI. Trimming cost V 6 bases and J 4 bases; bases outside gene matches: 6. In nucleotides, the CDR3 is TGTGCCAGCAGGGGAAGCGGGGGGGCGTACGAGCAGTACTTC. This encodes CASRGSGGAYEQYF.

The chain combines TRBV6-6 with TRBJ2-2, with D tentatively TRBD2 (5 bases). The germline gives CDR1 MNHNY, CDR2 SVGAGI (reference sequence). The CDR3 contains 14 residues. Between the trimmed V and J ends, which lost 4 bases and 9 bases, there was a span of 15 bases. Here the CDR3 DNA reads TGTGCCAGCAGTTGGATTGGGCGGAGGTGGGAGCTGTTTTTT. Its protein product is CASSWIGRRWELFF.